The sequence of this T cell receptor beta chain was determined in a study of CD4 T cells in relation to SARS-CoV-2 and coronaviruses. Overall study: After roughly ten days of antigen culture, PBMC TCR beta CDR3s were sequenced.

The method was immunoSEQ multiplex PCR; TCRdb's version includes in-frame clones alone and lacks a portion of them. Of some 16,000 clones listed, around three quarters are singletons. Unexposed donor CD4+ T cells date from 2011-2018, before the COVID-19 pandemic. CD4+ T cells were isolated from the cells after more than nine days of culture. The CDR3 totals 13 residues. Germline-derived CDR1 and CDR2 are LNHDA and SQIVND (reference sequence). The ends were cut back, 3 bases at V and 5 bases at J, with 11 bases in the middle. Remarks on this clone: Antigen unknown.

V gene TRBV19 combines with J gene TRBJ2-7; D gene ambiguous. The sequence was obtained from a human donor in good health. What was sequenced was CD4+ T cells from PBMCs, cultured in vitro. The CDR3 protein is CASSIPPRNEQYF. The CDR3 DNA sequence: TGTGCCAGTAGTATTCCCCCTAGAAACGAGCAGTACTTC.